The 16 T cell receptor beta chains below all came from one sample that was sequenced in a study of Ad26.COV2.S vaccination and SARS-CoV-2 variants (dated by TCRdb to about 2021). To prepare the library, the immunoSEQ multiplex PCR assay was applied. TCRdb took over this immuneACCESS table, retaining in-frame rearrangements with V and J assigned. Such tables are incomplete; in checked studies, under half of the missing clones stem from an unresolved V gene, and the remainder is unexplained. For this sample there are over 400,000 clones; 89% appear just once. The ten most abundant clones make up 2.5% of the sample. According to the study, the label for this sample's treatment or condition signals: approximately 18 received Ad26.COV2.S at low or high dose, single or two shots; 5 received placebo; per-sample allocation not given. Repertoires of vaccine and placebo recipients were sequenced from samples collected on day 63 after the first injection.

The sample was peripheral blood, taken in a trial of Ad26.COV2.S vaccine versus placebo. Receptor source: a person between 18 and 65 years old who received the Ad26.COV2.S COVID-19 vaccine or a placebo.

The J gene is TRBJ1-1, the V gene TRBV19, with 8 bases lining up with TRBD1. Germline V gene lookup returns CDR1 LNHDA and CDR2 SQIVND (reference sequence). The CDR3 totals 16 residues. V lost 1 base, J lost 5 bases, and 9 bases stayed unmatched. The CDR3 DNA is TGTGCCAGTAGTATAGTCGGACAGGGATTAGAGACTGAAGCTTTCTTT. Encoded protein: CASSIVGQGLETEAFF.

The V call is TRBV9, the J call TRBJ1-6; 8 bases line up with TRBD1. Unmatched junction bases numbered 6, after V lost 9 bases and J lost 7 bases. The CDR3 runs to 13 residues. In germline, CDR1 is SGDLS, CDR2 YYNGEE. The CDR3 DNA follows: TGTGCCACCCAGGGGGCTGGGAATTCACCCCTCCACTTT. This translates into CATQGAGNSPLHF.

This clone was found once. This CDR3 is CASSQEGGLKQYF. CDR3 DNA: TGCGCCAGCAGCCAAGAGGGGGGACTCAAGCAGTACTTC. V and J are TRBV4-3 and TRBJ2-7; D is perhaps TRBD2 (6 bases). The CDR3 totals 13 residues. The germline V gene encodes CDR1 LGHNA and CDR2 YSLEER. The germline V and J ends were trimmed by 0 bases and 8 bases, with 11 bases remaining between them.

This clone has just one count. J is TRBJ1-2 and V is TRBV24-1; a weak D match, TRBD1 (6 bases). Germline lookup yields CDR1 KGHDR and CDR2 SFDVKD. The length of the CDR3 is 13 residues. Trimming pared 7 bases from V and 2 bases from J, leaving 10 bases between. Here the CDR3 DNA reads TGTGCCACCAGGAGAGGGGGAAACTATGGCTACACCTTC. Translating gives CATRRGGNYGYTF.

V usage is TRBV5-4 and J usage is TRBJ2-2; D is unclear. The CDR3 is made up of 14 amino acids. Trimming took off 6 bases at V and 3 bases at J, with 12 bases between the two ends. CDR1 SGHNT and CDR2 YYREEE come from the germline V gene (reference sequence). CDR3 nucleotides: TGTGCCAGCACCCCAACGTGGGACACCGGGGAGCTGTTTTTT. This encodes CASTPTWDTGELFF.

The rearrangement joins TRBV2 to TRBJ2-5; maybe TRBD2 (7 bases). Germline lookup yields CDR1 SNHLY and CDR2 FYNNEI. The CDR3 is made up of 13 amino acids. The V gene lost 10 bases and the J gene lost 4 bases, with 16 bases spanning the gap. Here the CDR3 DNA reads TGTGCCACCAGGGGAGGGCCATTAGAGACCCAGTACTTC. Protein product: CATRGGPLETQYF. The full variable domain, its missing parts supplied by reference TRBV2 and TRBJ2-5, is EPEVTQTPSHQVTQMGQEVILRCVPISNHLYFYWYRQILGQKVEFLVSFYNNEISEKSEIFDDQFSVERPDGSNFTLKIRSTKLEDSAMYFCATRGGPLETQYFGPGTRLLVL.

The chain links TRBV7-2 to TRBJ2-1; TRBD2 matches at 8 bases. CDR1 and CDR2 from the germline V gene are SGHTA and FQGNSA. V shed 5 bases and J 3 bases; nucleotides not matched to a gene: 9. The CDR3 sequence is 16 residues long. CDR3 region: CASSNRRAGVYNEQFF. CDR3 nucleotide sequence: TGTGCCAGCAGCAATAGGCGAGCGGGAGTCTACAATGAGCAGTTCTTC.

The chain is built from TRBV19 and TRBJ2-1; D is unclear. The V end was cut by 6 bases, the J end by 3 bases, with 12 bases between. The CDR3 extends over 14 amino acids. Per germline, CDR1 LNHDA and CDR2 SQIVND (reference sequence). CDR3 bases: TGTGCCAGTAGGGTTCAGGCAGACTACAATGAGCAGTTCTTC. This sequence encodes CASRVQADYNEQFF.

This chain links TRBV7-2 with TRBJ2-5; D is possibly TRBD1 or TRBD2 (5 bases each). Germline-derived CDR1 and CDR2 are SGHTA and FQGNSA. This CDR3 is built from 14 residues. With 0 bases removed from V and 2 bases from J, the gap between germline ends came to 7 bases. The CDR3: CASSLAGVQETQYF. CDR3 sequence (DNA): TGTGCCAGCAGCTTAGCGGGGGTTCAAGAGACCCAGTACTTC.

The chain recombines TRBV11-3 with TRBJ2-7; a possible D gene is TRBD2 (7 bases). Germline CDR1 and CDR2: SGHNT and YENEEA. The CDR3 covers 16 residues. The V gene lost 7 bases and the J gene lost 3 bases, with 22 bases spanning the gap. As DNA, the CDR3 is TGTGCCAGCACCTCTACGGGGGAGGGACAAAACTACGAGCAGTACGTC. Protein product: CASTSTGEGQNYEQYV.

The genes are TRBV7-9 and TRBJ2-5; the match to TRBD2 covers 7 bases. The ends lost 11 bases at V and 5 bases at J; junction bases unmatched: 8. Germline V gene sequence: CDR1 SEHNR, CDR2 FQNEAQ (reference sequence). The CDR3 length is 12 residues. The CDR3, as DNA: TGTGCCGTTGGAGCGGGGCTGGAGACCCAGTACTTC. Its protein product is CAVGAGLETQYF.

The rearrangement joins TRBV24-1 to TRBJ2-1; 8 nucleotides match TRBD1. V lost 3 bases, J lost 4 bases, and 13 bases stayed unmatched. This CDR3 has 18 residues. Per the germline V gene, CDR1 is KGHDR and CDR2 is SFDVKD. CDR3 in DNA: TGTGCCACCAGTGATCCCAATTTTCCGGGACAGGCGTACAATGAGCAGTTCTTC. Translated: CATSDPNFPGQAYNEQFF.

V gene TRBV3-1 (or the pseudogene TRBV3-2) combines with J gene TRBJ2-5, with D perhaps TRBD2 (7 bases). V shed 3 bases and J shed 10 bases, with 36 bases lying between them. CDR3 length: 20 residues. Germline lookup yields CDR1 LGHDT and CDR2 YNNKEL (reference sequence). The CDR3 loop is CASSHRWGAGAPGDEGGQYF. The CDR3 nucleotides read TGTGCCAGCAGCCACCGATGGGGGGCGGGGGCCCCCGGAGACGAGGGGGGCCAGTACTTC.

The chain employs TRBV7-3 and TRBJ2-3; D perhaps matches TRBD2 (6 bases). The germline gives CDR1 SGHTA, CDR2 FQGTGA. Trimming shortened V by 1 base and J by 2 bases, and 10 bases separated the two germline ends. This CDR3 region has 15 residues. The CDR3 here is CASSLKGTATDTQYF. The CDR3 region has the DNA TGTGCCAGCAGCTTAAAGGGGACTGCCACAGATACGCAGTATTTT.

This clone has just a few counts. This chain joins TRBV7-2 and TRBJ1-6, with a possible D match to TRBD1 (5 bases). CDR3 length: 17 residues. Germline lookup yields CDR1 SGHTA and CDR2 FQGNSA. V was cut by 4 bases and J by 0 bases, with 13 bases left in between. The CDR3 protein is CASSSPRGGSYNSPLHF. Here the CDR3 DNA reads TGTGCCAGCAGCTCTCCGCGGGGGGGCTCCTATAATTCACCCCTCCACTTT.

Points on this clone: Other DNA sequences in this specimen translate into the identical CDR3. The chain combines TRBV7-8 with TRBJ2-7; 10 bases are shared with TRBD1. This CDR3 region has 14 residues. Trimming at V came to 2 bases and at J to 4 bases, leaving 2 bases not matched to a gene. Germline values: CDR1 SGHVS, CDR2 FQNEAQ. The CDR3 nucleotides read TGTGCCAGCAGCTTAAGACAGGGGGCTTACGAGCAGTACTTC. Protein sequence: CASSLRQGAYEQYF.